These 7 T cell receptor beta chains were sequenced from one sample in a study of T cell responses to AZD1222 COVID-19 vaccine. The protocol was immunoSEQ multiplex PCR, while the TCRdb copy is restricted to in-frame clones and leaves out a portion. Of about 150,000 clones in the sample, roughly 88% were seen once. The sequences come from peripheral blood, collected 28 days after the second AZD1222 dose. All receptors come from an adult who received the AZD1222 COVID-19 vaccine.

This clone was detected only once. V is TRBV18 and J is TRBJ2-7, with D perhaps matching TRBD1 (6 bases). The length of the CDR3 is 14 residues. Trimming took 2 bases from V and 0 from J, leaving 8 bases between them. Germline CDR1 reads KGHSH; CDR2 reads LQKENI. CDR3 loop: CASSPDRRSYEQYF. The CDR3 nucleotides are TGTGCCAGCTCACCAGACAGGCGCTCCTACGAGCAGTACTTC. The variable domain in full, with the rest retrieved from reference TRBV18 and TRBJ2-7, is NAGVMQNPRHLVRRRGQEARLRCSPMKGHSHVYWYRQLPEEGLKFMVYLQKENIIDESGMPKERFSAEFPKEGPSILRIQQVVRGDSAAYFCASSPDRRSYEQYFGPGTRLTVT.

This chain connects TRBV6-6 to TRBJ1-6, with 7 bases aligning to TRBD1. The CDR3 runs to 16 residues. Germline CDR1 and CDR2: MNHNY and SVGAGI (reference sequence). The V segment lost 7 bases and the J segment 5 bases; nucleotides outside the gene matches: 11. The CDR3 DNA reads as TGTGCCAGCACCCTCCTAGGGGGCAGAGATAATTCACCCCTCCACTTT. Protein product: CASTLLGGRDNSPLHF.

This chain connects TRBV11-3 to TRBJ2-3, with D perhaps matching TRBD1 (6 bases). CDR3 length: 14 residues. Germline loops: CDR1 SGHNT, CDR2 YENEEA. The ends were cut back, 5 bases at V and 1 base at J, with 10 bases in the middle. In DNA form, the CDR3 reads TGTGCCAGCAGCCTGGGGGCGCGCACAGATACGCAGTATTTT. Protein: CASSLGARTDTQYF.

The chain has TRBV11-2 and TRBJ1-4, with D possibly TRBD1 on 6 matching bases. From germline, CDR1 is SGHAT and CDR2 FQNNGV. V was shortened by 8 bases and J by 8 bases, with 21 bases between the two germline ends. This CDR3 comprises 15 residues. CDR3 nucleotide sequence: TGTGCCAGCGCTAACGAGTTCAGGGGAGTAGAAAAACTGTTTTTT. This translates into CASANEFRGVEKLFF.

The chain is built from TRBV3-1 (or the pseudogene TRBV3-2) and TRBJ2-5, with 9 bases lining up with TRBD2. In germline, CDR1 is LGHDT, CDR2 YNNKEL (reference sequence). The CDR3 is made up of 14 amino acids. The ends lost 7 bases at V and 5 bases at J; junction bases unmatched: 8. DNA for the CDR3: TGTGCCAGCACGGCGGGAGGGCCGGGGGAGACCCAGTACTTC. It specifies CASTAGGPGETQYF.

The chain carries TRBV3-1 (or the pseudogene TRBV3-2) and TRBJ1-2; 8 bases are a match to TRBD1. V was pared by 4 bases and J by 3 bases, with 4 bases of the junction left unmatched. Per germline, CDR1 LGHDT and CDR2 YNNKEL (reference sequence). The CDR3 consists of 14 residues. In DNA, the CDR3 is TGTGCCAGCAGCCCATACAGGGGGGACTATGGCTACACCTTC. Its protein product is CASSPYRGDYGYTF.

The table lists this clone with a count of one. CDR3 DNA sequence: TGTGCCAGCAGTACCACAGGGAATTTACACACTGAAGCTTTCTTT. Its translation is CASSTTGNLHTEAFF. The chain is built from TRBV6-6 and TRBJ1-1, with D maybe TRBD1 (6 bases). V lost 5 bases and J lost 3, with 16 bases in between. CDR3 length equals 15 residues. Germline values: CDR1 MNHNY, CDR2 SVGAGI (reference sequence).